One sample yielded the 4 T cell receptor beta chains listed below, sequenced in a study of early T cells in non-severe SARS-CoV-2 infection. MiXCR, applied by TCRdb to the 5' RACE reads, yields one record per CDR3 protein. This sample has over 30,000 distinct CDR3 sequences; 4.5% to 5% occur once, and the top ten carry almost 8%. The sample consisted of whole blood. Source of these receptors: an adult who was a healthcare worker with PCR-confirmed SARS-CoV-2 infection or an uninfected control (not recorded which).

This chain links TRBV2 with TRBJ2-2, with D unclear. V gave up 4 bases and J gave up 2 bases, with 11 bases separating them. Germline V lookup: CDR1 SNHLY, CDR2 FYNNEI. CDR3 length equals 15 residues. Here the CDR3 reads CASSVSRPNTGELFF. CDR3 nucleotides: TGTGCCAGCAGTGTATCGCGACCAAACACCGGGGAGCTGTTTTTT.

This clonotype turned up a few times. V is TRBV6-2 or TRBV6-3 and J is TRBJ1-3, with 7 bases that match TRBD1. Germline CDR1 reads MNHEY; CDR2 reads SVGEGT. The CDR3 has 19 residues. The ends lost 2 bases at V and 0 bases at J; junction bases unmatched: 13. This CDR3 reads CASSYRSGQAKGSGNTIYF. The CDR3, as DNA: TGTGCCAGCAGTTACCGATCCGGACAGGCAAAGGGCTCTGGAAACACCATATATTTT.

This clonotype was seen many times. The chain couples TRBV7-2 to TRBJ2-3, with 11 positions matching TRBD2. The V gene's germline CDR1 is SGHTA and CDR2 FQGNSA. CDR3 length: 18 amino acids. Unmatched junction bases numbered 7, after V lost 2 bases and J lost 0 bases. The CDR3 is CASSLRTSGRTSTDTQYF. Here the CDR3 DNA reads TGTGCCAGCAGCTTAAGGACTAGCGGGCGAACAAGCACAGATACGCAGTATTTT.

V gene TRBV2 combines with J gene TRBJ1-2; a possible D gene is TRBD1 (5 bases). This CDR3 is built from 15 residues. Trimming stripped 0 bases from V and 4 bases from J, with 12 bases between. Germline loops: CDR1 SNHLY, CDR2 FYNNEI. The CDR3 is CASSEARGVGYGYTF. The CDR3 nucleotides are TGTGCCAGCAGTGAAGCTAGAGGGGTCGGCTATGGCTACACCTTC.